This TCR beta chain was retrieved from a study of blood T cell repertoires in COVID-19. Study context: Sites in the United States, Italy and Spain provided acute and convalescent COVID-19 samples. PBMCs, B-cell-depleted T cells, or T cells provided the cDNA or gDNA that made up the material.

The repertoire was sequenced with immunoSEQ multiplex PCR; TCRdb's copy has only in-frame clones and lacks some. Altogether about 190,000 clones are present, 85% to 90% being singletons, with the ten largest covering about 0.66%. Sequencing input: peripheral blood. This sequence was found in a man aged 50-59 years with acute or convalescent COVID-19.

The DNA of the CDR3 is TGTGCCAGTAGAACCGGGACAGGGCCCTCCTACGAGCAGTACTTC. Its translation: CASRTGTGPSYEQYF. The rearrangement uses TRBV19 and TRBJ2-7; 9 nucleotides line up with TRBD1. Germline V CDR1 and CDR2: LNHDA, SQIVND (reference sequence). This CDR3 has 15 residues. The V segment lost 6 bases and the J segment 0 bases; nucleotides outside the gene matches: 6.